One sample yielded the 27 T cell receptor beta chains listed below, sequenced in a study of blood T cell repertoires in COVID-19. Measured with immunoSEQ multiplex PCR; TCRdb has only the in-frame clones, and not every one. The table shows roughly 150,000 clones, with around 90% occurring only once. Sequenced: peripheral blood. The origin of the receptors is a man aged 60 to 75 with acute or convalescent COVID-19.

The chain has TRBV29-1 and TRBJ1-5; maybe TRBD1 (5 bases). This CDR3 is 13 amino acids long. The germline CDR1 and CDR2 sequences are SQVTM and ANQGSEA. The V end lost 7 bases, the J end lost 7 bases, and 17 bases lay between the germline ends. The CDR3 DNA is TGCAGCGAGGGGATCACTCTGAAGCAGCCCCAGCATTTT. It codes for CSEGITLKQPQHF.

In this sample, this clone turned up once. This chain joins TRBV7-9 and TRBJ1-3, with 8 positions matching TRBD1. CDR1 SEHNR and CDR2 FQNEAQ come from the germline V gene (reference sequence). This CDR3 spans 16 amino acids. With 5 bases clipped from V and 7 bases from J, the junction kept 13 bases outside the gene matches. In nucleotides, the CDR3 is TGTGCCAGCAGCCAGGACAGGGTCTCTCTGCGGAACACCATATATTTT. Amino acids: CASSQDRVSLRNTIYF.

This chain uses TRBV6-5 with TRBJ1-5; D is possibly TRBD1 (5 bases). V lost 5 bases, J lost 7 bases, and 12 bases lay in between. CDR3 size: 13 residues. CDR1 and CDR2 (germline): MNHEY, SVGAGI. CDR3 sequence: CASSPRQLQPQHF. As DNA, the CDR3 is TGTGCCAGCAGTCCTCGACAGCTACAGCCCCAGCATTTT.

The J gene is TRBJ1-2, the V gene TRBV2, with 10 nucleotides matching TRBD1. The CDR3 extends over 15 amino acids. V dropped 7 bases and J dropped 5; count of bases not matched to a gene: 10. Germline CDR1 SNHLY, CDR2 FYNNEI. The CDR3 protein is CASKIGQGGFYGYTF. CDR3 coding DNA: TGTGCCAGCAAGATCGGACAGGGGGGATTTTATGGCTACACCTTC.

This clone was picked up one time. The rearrangement uses TRBV5-6 and TRBJ1-1; unclear D gene. This CDR3 region has 14 residues. Germline CDR1 reads SGHDT; CDR2 reads YYEEEE. Between the trimmed V and J ends, which lost 0 bases and 0 bases, there was a span of 6 bases. In DNA form, the CDR3 reads TGTGCCAGCAGCTTGGAGCTATTGAACACTGAAGCTTTCTTT. Its protein product is CASSLELLNTEAFF.

The genes are TRBV25-1 and TRBJ1-2, with D uncertain. Germline V gives CDR1 MGHDK, CDR2 SYGVNS. The V end was cut by 3 bases, the J end by 7 bases, with 9 bases between. CDR3 length: 12 residues. The CDR3 DNA reads TGTGCCAGCAGTGAGACCCGCGGTGGCTACACCTTC. Amino acids: CASSETRGGYTF.

The V gene is TRBV6-6, the J gene TRBJ1-1; the D gene is possibly TRBD1 (5 bases). CDR3 length: 14 amino acids. V was trimmed by 5 bases and J by 5 bases, leaving 15 bases between them. Germline values: CDR1 MNHNY, CDR2 SVGAGI (reference sequence). The DNA of the CDR3 is TGTGCCAGCAGTCCCCAGGGATTGTGGACTGAAGCTTTCTTT. Its translation: CASSPQGLWTEAFF.

The rearrangement uses TRBV3-1 (or the pseudogene TRBV3-2) and TRBJ1-2, with unresolved D. Trimming removed 2 bases from V and 7 bases from J, with 11 bases in between. The CDR3 consists of 13 residues. CDR1 LGHDT and CDR2 YNNKEL come from the germline V gene (reference sequence). DNA for the CDR3: TGTGCCAGCAGCCAAAATTTAGTGGTTGGCTACACCTTC. This sequence encodes CASSQNLVVGYTF.

The chain is built from TRBV7-9 and TRBJ2-3, with 9 bases lining up with TRBD2. The CDR3 covers 17 residues. Losses at the gene ends were 5 bases for V and 3 bases for J; bases not matched to a gene: 12. Looked up from germline, CDR1 is SEHNR and CDR2 is FQNEAQ (reference sequence). The CDR3 reads CASSRGGVTLFTDTQYF. The CDR3 DNA is TGTGCCAGCAGCCGCGGGGGGGTAACCCTTTTTACAGATACGCAGTATTTT. Complete variable domain (other parts from reference TRBV7-9 and TRBJ2-3): DTGVSQNPRHKITKRGQNVTFRCDPISEHNRLYWYRQTLGQGPEFLTYFQNEAQLEKSRLLSDRFSAERPKGSFSTLEIQRTEQGDSAMYLCASSRGGVTLFTDTQYFGPGTRLTVL.

This clone was seen only once. V usage is TRBV3-1 (or the pseudogene TRBV3-2) and J usage is TRBJ2-3; D perhaps matches TRBD2 (6 bases). The CDR3 length is 16 residues. Trimming removed 4 bases at V and 4 bases at J, with 18 bases between. CDR1 is LGHDT, CDR2 YNNKEL, per germline (reference sequence). In DNA form, the CDR3 reads TGTGCCAGCAGCCCCTTCTCGGCGGGGACGGCAGATACGCAGTATTTT. This sequence encodes CASSPFSAGTADTQYF.

The chain joins TRBV24-1 to TRBJ1-2, with D possibly matching TRBD1 (6 bases). The CDR3 is made up of 15 amino acids. Per the germline V gene, CDR1 is KGHDR and CDR2 is SFDVKD. V dropped 4 bases and J dropped 8 bases, with 19 bases sitting between them. CDR3 nucleotides: TGTGCCACCAGTGACGGACAGCCAACCCTACGGGGCTACACCTTC. Translation gives CATSDGQPTLRGYTF.

This chain connects TRBV10-2 to TRBJ1-1; D is unresolved. The CDR3 covers 16 residues. Trimming removed 3 bases at V and 1 base at J, with 15 bases between. The germline CDR1 and CDR2 sequences are WSHSY and SAAADI. CDR3 amino acids: CASSDPRGIRNTEAFF. The CDR3 DNA follows: TGCGCCAGCAGTGACCCCCGGGGAATCAGGAACACTGAAGCTTTCTTT.

The CDR3 sequence is CASSPSGVNTGELFF. The CDR3 nucleotides read TGTGCCAGCAGCCCTAGCGGGGTGAACACCGGGGAGCTGTTTTTT. V and J are TRBV7-6 and TRBJ2-2, with 9 bases lining up with TRBD2. The CDR3 is made up of 15 amino acids. The V gene's germline CDR1 is SGHVS and CDR2 FNYEAQ. Germline trimming cut 5 bases from V and 1 base from J; bases unmatched to any gene: 2. Complete variable domain (other parts from reference TRBV7-6 and TRBJ2-2): GAGVSQSPRYKVTKRGQDVALRCDPISGHVSLYWYRQALGQGPEFLTYFNYEAQQDKSGLPNDRFSAERPEGSISTLTIQRTEQRDSAMYRCASSPSGVNTGELFFGEGSRLTVL.

This clone was observed a single time. The rearrangement joins TRBV24-1 to TRBJ2-2; D might be TRBD2 (5 bases). Germline CDR1 and CDR2: KGHDR and SFDVKD. CDR3 length: 16 amino acids. V lost 4 bases and J lost 1, with 12 bases in between. The CDR3, as DNA: TGTGCCACCAGTGACCCCGGGATTCTGAACACCGGGGAGCTGTTTTTT. Translated, it gives CATSDPGILNTGELFF.

This chain connects TRBV6-5 to TRBJ1-6; no definite D call. The V end was cut by 7 bases, the J end by 5 bases, with 12 bases between. This CDR3 region has 14 residues. Germline CDR1 reads MNHEY; CDR2 reads SVGAGI. DNA for the CDR3: TGTGCCAGCACCGCCCAGATGAATAATTCACCCCTCCACTTT. Encoded protein: CASTAQMNNSPLHF.

J is TRBJ2-1 and V is TRBV7-9, with D tentatively TRBD2 (7 bases). The CDR3 has 15 amino acids. Per germline, CDR1 SEHNR and CDR2 FQNEAQ (reference sequence). V gave up 5 bases and J gave up 3 bases, with 14 bases separating them. The CDR3 loop is CASSPAGADYNEQFF. Here the CDR3 DNA reads TGTGCCAGCAGCCCCGCGGGGGCTGACTACAATGAGCAGTTCTTC.

This chain links TRBV15 with TRBJ2-7; 10 bases fit TRBD1. There are 15 residues in the CDR3. With 0 bases clipped from V and 3 bases from J, the junction kept 2 bases outside the gene matches. The germline gives CDR1 LNHNV, CDR2 YYDKDF (reference sequence). CDR3 DNA sequence: TGTGCCACCAGCAGAGAAGGGACAGGGGTCTACGAGCAGTACTTC. It specifies CATSREGTGVYEQYF.

This chain connects TRBV27 to TRBJ1-6, with D possibly matching TRBD1 (6 bases). Trimming left V 0 bases short and J 6 bases short, with 9 bases between. The CDR3 is made up of 15 amino acids. Germline lookup yields CDR1 MNHEY and CDR2 SMNVEV (reference sequence). CDR3 amino acids: CASSLSGAGNSPLHF. The CDR3 DNA sequence: TGTGCCAGCAGTTTATCGGGGGCTGGTAATTCACCCCTCCACTTT.

DNA of the CDR3: TGCAGCGTTGAAGATCGAGAGGACAGGGGGTCGAGCTCCTATAATTCACCCCTCCACTTT. It is translated as CSVEDREDRGSSSYNSPLHF. The J gene is TRBJ1-6, the V gene TRBV29-1; TRBD1 agrees at 10 bases. Trimming took 0 bases from V and 0 from J; bases not matched to a gene: 11. The CDR3 sequence is 20 residues long. CDR1 and CDR2 from the germline V gene are SQVTM and ANQGSEA. The full variable domain, in which reference TRBV29-1 and TRBJ1-6 provide the parts outside the CDR3, is SAVISQKPSRDICQRGTSLTIQCQVDSQVTMMFWYRQQPGQSLTLIATANQGSEATYESGFVIDKFPISRPNLTFSTLTVSNMSPEDSSIYLCSVEDREDRGSSSYNSPLHFGNGTRLTVT.

The chain is built from TRBV7-9 and TRBJ1-5; the D gene is possibly TRBD1 (5 bases). The CDR3 has 12 residues. V lost 5 bases and J lost 5, with 7 bases in between. Germline CDR1 and CDR2: SEHNR and FQNEAQ (reference sequence). This CDR3 reads CASSRGYQPQHF. The CDR3 DNA reads as TGTGCCAGCAGCCGGGGGTATCAGCCCCAGCATTTT.

This chain uses TRBV5-6 with TRBJ1-3; D is possibly TRBD1 (6 bases). Deletions cut 4 bases from V and 0 bases from J, with 20 bases between. Looked up from germline, CDR1 is SGHDT and CDR2 is YYEEEE. The CDR3 contains 18 residues. CDR3 DNA sequence: TGTGCCAGCAGCCCACTCAAACTTACAGGGACCTCTGGAAACACCATATATTTT. Protein sequence: CASSPLKLTGTSGNTIYF. Full variable domain (missing parts from reference TRBV5-6 and TRBJ1-3): DAGVTQSPTHLIKTRGQQVTLRCSPKSGHDTVSWYQQALGQGPQFIFQYYEEEERQRGNFPDRFSGHQFPNYSSELNVNALLLGDSALYLCASSPLKLTGTSGNTIYFGEGSWLTVV.

This clone was recorded a few times. The chain couples TRBV10-2 to TRBJ1-1, with D uncertain. Germline assignment: CDR1 WSHSY and CDR2 SAAADI. This CDR3 spans 12 amino acids. V lost 2 bases to trimming and J lost 7 bases, with 8 bases between them. Written as DNA, the CDR3 is TGCGCCAGCAGTGAGAACAGCAGTGAAGCTTTCTTT. Protein: CASSENSSEAFF.

This clone was counted a few times. The CDR3 spells CASSDSAGTPNYGYTF. The CDR3 region has the DNA TGTGCCAGCAGTGACTCAGCAGGGACTCCTAACTATGGCTACACCTTC. This chain uses TRBV6-4 with TRBJ1-2, with D perhaps TRBD1 (5 bases). The germline CDR1 and CDR2 sequences are MRHNA and SNTAGT. The CDR3 sequence is 16 residues long. The germline V and J ends were trimmed by 0 bases and 0 bases, with 11 bases remaining between them.

This clone was recorded a few times. This rearrangement joins TRBV5-5 to TRBJ1-2, with D perhaps TRBD1 (5 bases). The germline V gene has CDR1 SGHKS and CDR2 YYEKEE (reference sequence). This CDR3 comprises 15 residues. The V end lost 6 bases, the J end lost 3 bases, and 18 bases lay between the germline ends. CDR3 sequence (DNA): TGTGCCAGCAACCCTCCGGTCCGGGGGGACTATGGCTACACCTTC. It is translated as CASNPPVRGDYGYTF.

The chain carries TRBV4-1 and TRBJ1-1, with TRBD1 matching 7 bases. The junction had 9 bases not matched to a gene; V was cut back by 4 bases and J by 1 base. The CDR3 has 16 amino acids. Germline assignment: CDR1 MGHRA and CDR2 YSYEKL. The CDR3 DNA reads as TGCGCCAGCAGCCTAAGGGGGCGAGGGAAGAACACTGAAGCTTTCTTT. Translating it yields CASSLRGRGKNTEAFF.

The CDR3 loop is CASLHLGLAGGHKEQFF. CDR3 DNA sequence: TGTGCCAGCCTCCACCTAGGACTAGCGGGGGGCCATAAAGAGCAGTTCTTC. The chain links TRBV3-1 (or the pseudogene TRBV3-2) to TRBJ2-1; 14 positions match TRBD2. CDR3 size: 17 residues. Germline V gives CDR1 LGHDT, CDR2 YNNKEL (reference sequence). Losses at the gene ends were 8 bases for V and 10 bases for J; bases not matched to a gene: 16.

This sequence joins TRBV19 and TRBJ1-1, with 8 bases that match TRBD1. Germline trimming cut 5 bases from V and 2 bases from J; bases unmatched to any gene: 7. CDR3 length: 15 amino acids. Germline V gene lookup returns CDR1 LNHDA and CDR2 SQIVND (reference sequence). The DNA of the CDR3 is TGTGCCAGTAGTTCTAGGACAGGGATAAACACTGAAGCTTTCTTT. Translating it yields CASSSRTGINTEAFF. Full variable domain (outside the CDR3, taken from reference TRBV19 and TRBJ1-1): DGGITQSPKYLFRKEGQNVTLSCEQNLNHDAMYWYRQDPGQGLRLIYYSQIVNDFQKGDIAEGYSVSREKKESFPLTVTSAQKNPTAFYLCASSSRTGINTEAFFGQGTRLTVV.